These 25 T cell receptor beta chains share one sample of origin, sequenced in a study of long-term antiretroviral therapy in people with HIV. Samples were assayed with immunoSEQ v3.0 at survey level. The method was immunoSEQ multiplex PCR; TCRdb's version includes in-frame clones alone and lacks a portion of them. The data contain 30,000 to 40,000 clones, 83% of them singletons. Sequencing was performed on unsorted PBMCs, taken 0.4 years before starting antiretroviral therapy. These TCRs come from a man between 18 and 35 years old with HIV.

The V and J genes are TRBV4-1 and TRBJ1-1, with TRBD1 as a possible D gene (5 bases). This CDR3 spans 20 amino acids. Looked up from germline, CDR1 is MGHRA and CDR2 is YSYEKL. Between the trimmed V and J ends, which lost 1 base and 3 bases, there was a span of 27 bases. CDR3 DNA sequence: TGCGCCAGCAGCCAAGGCCCGATAGGAGGGGACTCCTCCCGTTACACTGAAGCTTTCTTT. This gives the protein CASSQGPIGGDSSRYTEAFF.

CDR3 coding DNA: TGTGCCAGCAGCACCACCGGGACAGGTGGCGAGACCCAGTACTTC. It is translated as CASSTTGTGGETQYF. The rearrangement uses TRBV7-9 and TRBJ2-5; 8 bases agree with TRBD1. CDR3 length: 15 residues. Unmatched junction bases numbered 10, after V lost 5 bases and J lost 5 bases. The germline V gene encodes CDR1 SEHNR and CDR2 FQNEAQ (reference sequence).

This clone was observed a handful of times. V gene TRBV7-9 combines with J gene TRBJ2-7; 7 positions agree with TRBD1. The CDR3 runs to 14 residues. Germline V CDR1 and CDR2: SEHNR, FQNEAQ (reference sequence). Unmatched junction bases numbered 7, after V lost 5 bases and J lost 3 bases. CDR3 nucleotides: TGTGCCAGCAGCCGTGGGACAGCCGTCTACGAGCAGTACTTC. Protein product: CASSRGTAVYEQYF.

The chain is built from TRBV5-4 and TRBJ1-2; 7 nucleotides align to TRBD1. V lost 0 bases to trimming and J lost 2 bases; unmatched junction nucleotides: 4. The CDR3 loop spans 15 amino acids. Looked up from germline, CDR1 is SGHNT and CDR2 is YYREEE (reference sequence). CDR3 nucleotide sequence: TGTGCCAGCAGCTTGGCTTGGACAGGCAACTATGGCTACACCTTC. It codes for CASSLAWTGNYGYTF.

The chain recombines TRBV6-1 with TRBJ2-7; D perhaps matches TRBD2 (7 bases). V lost 2 bases to trimming and J lost 6 bases, with 14 bases between them. This CDR3 has 14 amino acids. Germline lookup yields CDR1 MNHNS and CDR2 SASEGT. In DNA, the CDR3 is TGTGCCAGCAGTGAAAGGGGGGGGCAGGGCGAGCAGTACTTC. Amino acids: CASSERGGQGEQYF.

The chain couples TRBV5-1 to TRBJ1-1; D uncertain. CDR1 is SGHRS and CDR2 is YFSETQ in the germline V gene. The CDR3 is 14 residues long. Trimming took 2 bases from V and 0 from J, leaving 8 bases between them. The CDR3 is CASSFLGLNTEAFF. The CDR3 nucleotides read TGCGCCAGCAGCTTCCTCGGTCTGAACACTGAAGCTTTCTTT.

The rearrangement uses TRBV5-1 and TRBJ2-2, with TRBD1 identical over 7 bases. J lost 4 bases, V lost 5 bases, and 5 bases had no gene match. Per the germline V gene, CDR1 is SGHRS and CDR2 is YFSETQ. There are 14 residues in the CDR3. CDR3 nucleotide sequence: TGCGCCAGCAGTACCCACAGGGGCACCGGGGAGCTGTTTTTT. Amino acids: CASSTHRGTGELFF. The entire variable domain, with the rest obtained from reference TRBV5-1 and TRBJ2-2, is as follows: KAGVTQTPRYLIKTRGQQVTLSCSPISGHRSVSWYQQTPGQGLQFLFEYFSETQRNKGNFPGRFSGRQFSNSRSEMNVSTLELGDSALYLCASSTHRGTGELFFGEGSRLTVL.

This clone was counted between two and nine times. V is TRBV6-1 and J is TRBJ1-2; D remains ambiguous. CDR1 and CDR2 (germline): MNHNS, SASEGT. The CDR3 contains 13 residues. V shed 8 bases and J shed 8 bases, with 18 bases lying between them. The CDR3: CASRLGSGLGYTF. As DNA, the CDR3 is TGTGCCAGCCGCCTAGGGTCCGGGCTCGGCTACACCTTC.

This chain joins TRBV19 and TRBJ2-1; 9 positions agree with TRBD2. The CDR3 contains 14 residues. The J segment lost 4 bases and the V segment lost 5 bases, leaving 3 bases of the junction unmatched. Germline loops: CDR1 LNHDA, CDR2 SQIVND (reference sequence). The CDR3, as DNA: TGTGCCAGTAGTTCTAGCGGGGAATACAATGAGCAGTTCTTC. Encoded protein: CASSSSGEYNEQFF.

This CDR3 reads CASSGEDSGNEQFF. Here the CDR3 DNA reads TGTGCCAGCAGTGGGGAAGATAGCGGGAATGAGCAGTTCTTC. The rearrangement uses TRBV27 and TRBJ2-1; 7 positions match TRBD2. This CDR3 contains 14 residues. The V segment lost 5 bases and the J segment 7 bases; nucleotides outside the gene matches: 8. Per the germline V gene, CDR1 is MNHEY and CDR2 is SMNVEV (reference sequence).

Regarding this clone: Other DNA sequences in the sample encode the same CDR3. The chain carries TRBV5-1 and TRBJ2-3; D unresolved. Per the germline V gene, CDR1 is SGHRS and CDR2 is YFSETQ. The CDR3 has 13 residues. V was clipped by 3 bases and J by 0 bases, with 5 bases between them. CDR3 in DNA: TGCGCCAGCAGCTCGCCGAGCACAGATACGCAGTATTTT. Protein product: CASSSPSTDTQYF.

The chain couples TRBV11-3 to TRBJ2-7, with D tentatively TRBD1 (6 bases). Trimming shortened V by 2 bases and J by 6 bases, and 11 bases separated the two germline ends. The germline V gene encodes CDR1 SGHNT and CDR2 YENEEA. CDR3 length: 13 residues. CDR3 loop: CASSLWVGAEQYF. Written as DNA, the CDR3 is TGTGCCAGCAGCTTATGGGTGGGGGCCGAGCAGTACTTC. Complete variable domain (other parts from reference TRBV11-3 and TRBJ2-7): EAGVVQSPRYKIIEKKQPVAFWCNPISGHNTLYWYLQNLGQGPELLIRYENEEAVDDSQLPKDRFSAERLKGVDSTLKIQPAELGDSAVYLCASSLWVGAEQYFGPGTRLTVT.

Notes on this clone: One junction end disagrees with the germline gene, perhaps due to a read error. V usage is TRBV13 and J usage is TRBJ2-1; 8 bases are shared with TRBD1. This CDR3 has 14 residues. The germline V gene has CDR1 PRHDT and CDR2 FYEKMQ (reference sequence). CDR3 loop: CASSVGQGGGEQFF. CDR3 DNA: TGTGCCAGCAGCGTAGGACAGGGTGGGGGTGAGCAGTTCTTC.

The V gene is TRBV7-9, the J gene TRBJ1-6, with a weak D call TRBD1 (5 bases). CDR1 is SEHNR, CDR2 FQNEAQ, per germline (reference sequence). The CDR3 has 14 amino acids. V gave up 2 bases and J gave up 7 bases, with 9 bases separating them. The CDR3: CASSLRPGNSPLHF. CDR3 DNA sequence: TGTGCCAGCAGCTTACGGCCAGGGAATTCACCCCTCCACTTT.

This chain uses TRBV25-1 with TRBJ2-1, with 8 bases matching TRBD2. This CDR3 comprises 17 residues. The germline gives CDR1 MGHDK, CDR2 SYGVNS. J gave up 6 bases and V 1 base, and 11 bases lay outside the gene matches. Written as DNA, the CDR3 is TGTGCCAGCAGTGAATTAACAAGTAGCGGGACGGCCAATGAGCAGTTCTTC. It translates to CASSELTSSGTANEQFF. Filled out from reference TRBV25-1 and TRBJ2-1, the complete variable domain reads EADIYQTPRYLVIGTGKKITLECSQTMGHDKMYWYQQDPGMELHLIHYSYGVNSTEKGDLSSESTVSRIRTEHFPLTLESARPSHTSQYLCASSELTSSGTANEQFFGPGTRLTVL.

V gene TRBV13 combines with J gene TRBJ1-1; D remains ambiguous. The CDR3 extends over 12 amino acids. CDR1 and CDR2 from the germline V gene are PRHDT and FYEKMQ (reference sequence). V was trimmed by 5 bases and J by 8 bases, leaving 12 bases between them. As DNA, the CDR3 is TGTGCCAGCAGCAGGCAGGAAGGGGAAGCTTTCTTT. The encoded protein is CASSRQEGEAFF.

V gene TRBV28 combines with J gene TRBJ1-2, with 8 bases fitting TRBD1. This CDR3 spans 17 amino acids. Looked up from germline, CDR1 is MDHEN and CDR2 is SYDVKM. V dropped 7 bases and J dropped 1; count of bases not matched to a gene: 14. The CDR3 region is CASIEPPVTGVNYGYTF. CDR3 sequence (DNA): TGTGCCAGCATAGAGCCCCCCGTGACAGGGGTTAACTATGGCTACACCTTC.

This rearrangement joins TRBV13 to TRBJ2-7; 7 positions match TRBD2. J was trimmed by 7 bases and V by 1 base; bases with no gene match: 4. Germline-derived CDR1 and CDR2 are PRHDT and FYEKMQ (reference sequence). The CDR3 is 13 amino acids. Here the CDR3 reads CASSLVGLKEQYF. CDR3 bases: TGTGCCAGCAGCTTAGTGGGACTAAAAGAGCAGTACTTC.

The V and J genes are TRBV7-9 and TRBJ1-2; perhaps TRBD1 as D (5 bases). Germline lookup yields CDR1 SEHNR and CDR2 FQNEAQ (reference sequence). This CDR3 is built from 13 residues. Trimming cost V 2 bases and J 7 bases, with 11 bases left between them. The CDR3 DNA follows: TGTGCCAGCAGCTTAAGCGGGAGGGGTGGCTACACCTTC. Its translation is CASSLSGRGGYTF.

In DNA, the CDR3 is TGTGCCAGTAGTAGGGGACAGGCCCAAGAGACCCAGTACTTC. This translates into CASSRGQAQETQYF. The chain joins TRBV19 to TRBJ2-5, with 8 bases lining up with TRBD1. The CDR3 consists of 14 residues. Losses at the gene ends were 4 bases for V and 1 base for J; bases not matched to a gene: 2. Germline V CDR1 and CDR2: LNHDA, SQIVND (reference sequence).

This chain uses TRBV30 with TRBJ2-7, with D unresolved. This CDR3 is built from 12 residues. The germline V gene has CDR1 GTSNPN and CDR2 SVGIG (reference sequence). Trimming pared 0 bases from V and 4 bases from J, leaving 7 bases between. The CDR3 loop reads CAWSVRGYEQYF. The CDR3 DNA sequence: TGTGCCTGGAGTGTCCGAGGATACGAGCAGTACTTC.

This clone came up once. The chain employs TRBV6-1 and TRBJ1-5, with D hard to call. From germline, CDR1 is MNHNS and CDR2 SASEGT. This CDR3 comprises 12 residues. Trimming shortened V by 6 bases and J by 6 bases, and 9 bases separated the two germline ends. The DNA for the CDR3 is TGTGCCAGCAGCGGTCGGAGTCAGCCCCAGCATTTT. As protein: CASSGRSQPQHF.

This sequence joins TRBV19 and TRBJ2-3, with TRBD1 as a possible D gene (6 bases). The V end lost 6 bases, the J end lost 5 bases, and 9 bases lay between the germline ends. The CDR3 has 12 amino acids. Germline V gene data show CDR1 as LNHDA and CDR2 as SQIVND (reference sequence). The CDR3 nucleotides read TGTGCCAGTAGGGCACAGGGAGATACGCAGTATTTT. Translating it yields CASRAQGDTQYF.

The chain is built from TRBV7-2 and TRBJ2-7; the D is unclear. Trimming shortened V by 5 bases and J by 6 bases, and 20 bases separated the two germline ends. CDR1 is SGHTA, CDR2 FQGNSA, per germline. The CDR3 sequence is 15 residues long. CDR3 DNA: TGTGCCAGCAGCCCTCAGGTCCTCTTCTCTACCGAGCAGTACTTC. Amino acid sequence: CASSPQVLFSTEQYF.

V gene TRBV7-9 combines with J gene TRBJ2-1, with 12 bases matching TRBD1. J gave up 1 base and V 4 bases, and 11 bases lay outside the gene matches. CDR3 length: 19 residues. CDR1 and CDR2 (germline): SEHNR, FQNEAQ (reference sequence). The DNA of the CDR3 is TGTGCCAGCAGCTCAACGGGACAGGGGGCAAGGTTATCCTACAATGAGCAGTTCTTC. This codes for CASSSTGQGARLSYNEQFF.